This T cell receptor beta chain was recorded in a study of shared clonotypes between healthy human individuals. As for the study in general: Per-donor plates numbered three CD4 naive, three CD4 memory, two CD8 naive and one CD8 memory.

Clones were sequenced by immunoSEQ multiplex PCR, and TCRdb holds only the in-frame ones, with some missing. This sample carries some 2.3 million clones, over 90% of them seen once, and the ten largest clones take 0.39%. With regard to this clone: Antigen: not known.

Study-wide findings and caveats: Shared clonotypes: about 4.6% naive CD4, roughly 3.5% naive CD8, around 2.2% memory CD4, 0.4% memory CD8. Clonotype sharing among donors likely depends on sequencing depth. Compared with clonotypes that all four donors shared, non-shared clonotypes had lower generation probabilities.

This clonotype was sampled from a man aged 18-30 years in good health. Some clones in this sample may be carry-over from other donors' samples. The sequencing input was naive CD4+ T cells from PBMCs. Subset meaning: CD45RA+ positively selected.

CDR3 in amino acids: CASSALRDRRNEQFF. CDR3 in DNA: TGTGCCAGCAGCGCGCTCCGGGACAGGAGAAATGAGCAGTTCTTC. This chain joins TRBV2 and TRBJ2-1; 8 positions agree with TRBD1. The CDR3 is 15 residues long. Unmatched junction bases numbered 11, after V lost 6 bases and J lost 7 bases. CDR1 and CDR2 from the germline V gene are SNHLY and FYNNEI.